This T cell receptor beta chain was obtained from a study of control samples from healthy donors and cancer patients. Per germline, CDR1 SQVTM and CDR2 ANQGSEA. Unmatched junction bases numbered 7, after V lost 7 bases and J lost 5 bases. The CDR3 is 14 residues long. Clones were read by immunoSEQ multiplex PCR, and TCRdb kept only the in-frame ones, dropping some. Of a few hundred thousand clones in the sample, 80% to 95% were seen once. The sample taken for sequencing was PBMCs. The rearrangement joins TRBV29-1 to TRBJ2-1; 11 bases fit TRBD2. The TCR sequence derives from a middle-aged man with head and neck cancer. The CDR3 nucleotides read TGCAGCGCCCGATCACTAGCGGGGGACAATGAGCAGTTCTTC. Translating it yields CSARSLAGDNEQFF.